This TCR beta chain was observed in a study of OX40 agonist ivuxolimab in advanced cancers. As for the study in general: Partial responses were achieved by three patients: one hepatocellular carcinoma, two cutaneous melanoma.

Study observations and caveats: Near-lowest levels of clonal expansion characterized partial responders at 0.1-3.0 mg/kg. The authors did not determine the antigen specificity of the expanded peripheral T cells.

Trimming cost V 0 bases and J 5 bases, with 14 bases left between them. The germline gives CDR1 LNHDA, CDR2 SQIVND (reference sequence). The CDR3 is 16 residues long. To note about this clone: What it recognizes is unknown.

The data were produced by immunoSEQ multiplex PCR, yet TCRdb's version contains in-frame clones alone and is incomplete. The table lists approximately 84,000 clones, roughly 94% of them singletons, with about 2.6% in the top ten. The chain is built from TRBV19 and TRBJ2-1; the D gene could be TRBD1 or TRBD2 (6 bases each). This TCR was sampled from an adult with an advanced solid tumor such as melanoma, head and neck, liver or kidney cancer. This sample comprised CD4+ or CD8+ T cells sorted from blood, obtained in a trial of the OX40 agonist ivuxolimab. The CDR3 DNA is TGTGCCAGTAGTATAGATCAAGGGGGGACACACAATGAGCAGTTCTTC. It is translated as CASSIDQGGTHNEQFF.